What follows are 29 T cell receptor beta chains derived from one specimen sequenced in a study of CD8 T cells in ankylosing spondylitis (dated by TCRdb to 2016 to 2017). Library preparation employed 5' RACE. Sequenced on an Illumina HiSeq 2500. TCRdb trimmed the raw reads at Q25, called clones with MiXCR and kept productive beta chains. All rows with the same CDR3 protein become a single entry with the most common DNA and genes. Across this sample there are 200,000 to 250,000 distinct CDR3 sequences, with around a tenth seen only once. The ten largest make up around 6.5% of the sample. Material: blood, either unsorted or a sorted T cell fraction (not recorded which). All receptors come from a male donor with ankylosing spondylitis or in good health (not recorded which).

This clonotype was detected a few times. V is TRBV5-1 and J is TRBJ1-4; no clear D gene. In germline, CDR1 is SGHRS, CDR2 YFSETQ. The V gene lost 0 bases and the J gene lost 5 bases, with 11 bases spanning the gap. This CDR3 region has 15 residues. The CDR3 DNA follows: TGCGCCAGCAGCTTGGAGCCAGGCGAAAATGAAAAACTGTTTTTT. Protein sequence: CASSLEPGENEKLFF.

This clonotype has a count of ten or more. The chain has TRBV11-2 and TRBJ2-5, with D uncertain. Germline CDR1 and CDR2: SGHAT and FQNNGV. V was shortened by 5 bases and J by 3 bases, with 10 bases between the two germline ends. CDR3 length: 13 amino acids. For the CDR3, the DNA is TGTGCCAGCAGCAGACGGATTGAAGAGACCCAGTACTTC. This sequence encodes CASSRRIEETQYF.

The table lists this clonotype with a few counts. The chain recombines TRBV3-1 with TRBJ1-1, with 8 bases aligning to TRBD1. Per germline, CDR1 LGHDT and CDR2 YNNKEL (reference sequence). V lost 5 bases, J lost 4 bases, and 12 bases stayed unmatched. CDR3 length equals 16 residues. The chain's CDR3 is CASSTRQGRFSTEAFF. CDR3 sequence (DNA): TGTGCCAGCAGCACTCGACAGGGGAGGTTTAGCACTGAAGCTTTCTTT.

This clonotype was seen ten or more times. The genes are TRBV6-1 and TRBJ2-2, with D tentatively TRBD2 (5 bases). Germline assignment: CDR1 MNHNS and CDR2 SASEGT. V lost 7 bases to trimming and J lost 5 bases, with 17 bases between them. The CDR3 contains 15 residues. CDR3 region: CASKTGRELTGELFF. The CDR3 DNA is TGTGCCAGCAAAACGGGAAGGGAATTGACCGGGGAGCTGTTTTTT.

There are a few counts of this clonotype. The CDR3 DNA reads as TGTGCCAGCAGTTTAGATACGGCTGAAGCTTTCTTT. Its protein is CASSLDTAEAFF. V usage is TRBV12-3 or TRBV12-4 and J usage is TRBJ1-1; unclear D gene. The CDR3 has 12 amino acids. V shed 1 base and J shed 6 bases, with 6 bases lying between them.

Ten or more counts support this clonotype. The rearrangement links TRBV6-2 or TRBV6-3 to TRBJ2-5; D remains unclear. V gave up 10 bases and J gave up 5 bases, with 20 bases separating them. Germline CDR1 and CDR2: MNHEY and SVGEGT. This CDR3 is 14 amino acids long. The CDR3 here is CATQKGSQKETQYF. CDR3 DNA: TGTGCCACCCAGAAGGGCTCCCAAAAGGAGACCCAGTACTTC.

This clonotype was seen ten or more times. The CDR3 region has the DNA TGCAGTGCTACCGAACTAGCGGGAGACGACAATGAGCAGTTCTTC. Translating it yields CSATELAGDDNEQFF. The chain recombines TRBV20-1 with TRBJ2-1, with TRBD2 identical over 11 bases. V shed 4 bases and J 5 bases; nucleotides not matched to a gene: 7. Germline loops: CDR1 DFQATT, CDR2 SNEGSKA (reference sequence). This CDR3 is 15 amino acids long.

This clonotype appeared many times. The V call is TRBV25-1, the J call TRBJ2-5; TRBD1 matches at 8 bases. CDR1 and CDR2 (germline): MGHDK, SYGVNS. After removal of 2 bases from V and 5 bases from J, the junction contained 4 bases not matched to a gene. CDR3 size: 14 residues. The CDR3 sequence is CASSEGRGRETQYF. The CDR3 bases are TGTGCCAGCAGTGAAGGCAGGGGGCGGGAGACCCAGTACTTC. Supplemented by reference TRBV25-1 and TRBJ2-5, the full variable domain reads EADIYQTPRYLVIGTGKKITLECSQTMGHDKMYWYQQDPGMELHLIHYSYGVNSTEKGDLSSESTVSRIRTEHFPLTLESARPSHTSQYLCASSEGRGRETQYFGPGTRLLVL.

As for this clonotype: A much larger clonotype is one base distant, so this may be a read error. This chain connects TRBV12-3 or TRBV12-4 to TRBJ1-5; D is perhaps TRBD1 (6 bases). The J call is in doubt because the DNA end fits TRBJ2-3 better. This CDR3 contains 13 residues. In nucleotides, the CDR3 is TGTGCCAGCAGCCAGGGGTTGGAACAGCCCCAGTATTTT. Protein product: CASSQGLEQPQYF.

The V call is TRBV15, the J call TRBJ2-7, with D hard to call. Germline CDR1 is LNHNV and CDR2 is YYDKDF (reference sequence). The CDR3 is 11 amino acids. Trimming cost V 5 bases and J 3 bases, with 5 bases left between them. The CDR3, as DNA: TGTGCCACCAGCTCTAACTACGAGCAGTACTTC. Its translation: CATSSNYEQYF.

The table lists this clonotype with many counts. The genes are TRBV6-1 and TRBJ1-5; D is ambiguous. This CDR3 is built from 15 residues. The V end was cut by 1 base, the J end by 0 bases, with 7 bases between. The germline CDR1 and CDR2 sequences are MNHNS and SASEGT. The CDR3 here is CASSEEGFSNQPQHF. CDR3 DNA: TGTGCCAGCAGTGAAGAGGGTTTTAGCAATCAGCCCCAGCATTTT.

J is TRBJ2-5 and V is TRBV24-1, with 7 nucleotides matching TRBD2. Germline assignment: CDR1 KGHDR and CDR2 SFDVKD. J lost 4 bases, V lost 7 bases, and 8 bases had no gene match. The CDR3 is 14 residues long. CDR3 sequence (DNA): TGTGCCACCAGGACGTGGGGGGGTCCAGAGACCCAGTACTTC. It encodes CATRTWGGPETQYF.

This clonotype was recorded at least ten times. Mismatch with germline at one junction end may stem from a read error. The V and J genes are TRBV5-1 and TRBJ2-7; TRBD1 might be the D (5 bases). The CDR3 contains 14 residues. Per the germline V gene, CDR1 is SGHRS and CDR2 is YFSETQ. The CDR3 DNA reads TGTGCCAGCAGTTCCGGACAAGCCCCCTACGAGCAGTACTTC. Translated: CASSSGQAPYEQYF.

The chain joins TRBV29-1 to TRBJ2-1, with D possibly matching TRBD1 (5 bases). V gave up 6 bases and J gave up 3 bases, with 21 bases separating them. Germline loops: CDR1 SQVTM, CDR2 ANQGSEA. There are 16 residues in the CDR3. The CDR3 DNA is TGCAGCGTCTGCAGGGTCCAGGCTGTGGGCTACAATGAGCAGTTCTTC. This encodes CSVCRVQAVGYNEQFF.

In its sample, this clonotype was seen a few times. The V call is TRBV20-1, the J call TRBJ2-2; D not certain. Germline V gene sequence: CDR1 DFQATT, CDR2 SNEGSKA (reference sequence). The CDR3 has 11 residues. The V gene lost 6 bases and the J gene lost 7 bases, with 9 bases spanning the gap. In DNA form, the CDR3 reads TGCAGTGCCCGAGTAGACGGGGAGCTGTTTTTT. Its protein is CSARVDGELFF.

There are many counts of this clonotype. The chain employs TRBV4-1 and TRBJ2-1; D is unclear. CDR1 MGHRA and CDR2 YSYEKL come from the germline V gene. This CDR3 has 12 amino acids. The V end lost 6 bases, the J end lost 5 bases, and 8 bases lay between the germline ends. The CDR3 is CASRALDNEQFF. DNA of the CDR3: TGCGCCAGCAGGGCCCTCGACAATGAGCAGTTCTTC.

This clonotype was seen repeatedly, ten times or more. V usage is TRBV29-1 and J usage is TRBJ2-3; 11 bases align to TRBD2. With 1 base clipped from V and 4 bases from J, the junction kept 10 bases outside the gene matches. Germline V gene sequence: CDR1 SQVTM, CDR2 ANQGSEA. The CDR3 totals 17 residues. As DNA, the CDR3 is TGCAGCGTTGAAGTGACAATGGGACTAGCGGAGCCAGATACGCAGTATTTT. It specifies CSVEVTMGLAEPDTQYF.

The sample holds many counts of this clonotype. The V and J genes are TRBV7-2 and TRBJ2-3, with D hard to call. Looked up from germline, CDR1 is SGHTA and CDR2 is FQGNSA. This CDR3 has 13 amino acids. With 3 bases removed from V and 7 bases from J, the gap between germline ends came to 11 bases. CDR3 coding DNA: TGTGCCAGCAGCTTGTTAGCTAGGTATACGCAGTATTTT. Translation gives CASSLLARYTQYF.

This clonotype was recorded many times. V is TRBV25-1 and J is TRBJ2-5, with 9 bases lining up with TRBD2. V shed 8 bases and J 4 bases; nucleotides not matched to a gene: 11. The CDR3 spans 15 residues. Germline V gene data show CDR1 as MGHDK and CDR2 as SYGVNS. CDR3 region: CASGRGGAPRETQYF. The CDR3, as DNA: TGTGCCAGCGGGCGCGGGGGGGCCCCCCGAGAGACCCAGTACTTC.

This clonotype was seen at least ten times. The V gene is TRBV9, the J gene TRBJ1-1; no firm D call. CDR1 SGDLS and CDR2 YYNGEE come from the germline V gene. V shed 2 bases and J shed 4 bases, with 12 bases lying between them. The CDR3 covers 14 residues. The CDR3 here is CASSVPLEGTEAFF. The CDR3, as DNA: TGTGCCAGCAGCGTCCCCCTCGAGGGCACTGAAGCTTTCTTT.

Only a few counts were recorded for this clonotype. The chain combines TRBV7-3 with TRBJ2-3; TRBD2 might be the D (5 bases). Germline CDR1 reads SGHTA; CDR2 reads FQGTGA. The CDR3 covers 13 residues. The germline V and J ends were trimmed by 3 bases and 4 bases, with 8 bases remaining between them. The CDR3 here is CASSFGVADTQYF. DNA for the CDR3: TGTGCCAGCAGCTTCGGGGTTGCAGATACGCAGTATTTT.

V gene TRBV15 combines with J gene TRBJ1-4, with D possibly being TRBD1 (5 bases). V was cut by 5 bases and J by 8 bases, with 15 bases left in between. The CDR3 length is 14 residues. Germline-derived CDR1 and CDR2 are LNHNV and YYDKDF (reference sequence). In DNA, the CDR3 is TGTGCCACCAGCGGTGGAGGGGTACGAGAAAAACTGTTTTTT. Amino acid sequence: CATSGGGVREKLFF.

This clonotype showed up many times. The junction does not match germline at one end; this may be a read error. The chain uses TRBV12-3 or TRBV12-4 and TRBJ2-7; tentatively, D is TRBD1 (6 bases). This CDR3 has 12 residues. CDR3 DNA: TGTGCCAGCACGACCGGCTCGACAGGTCATTTATTC. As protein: CASTTGSTGHLF.

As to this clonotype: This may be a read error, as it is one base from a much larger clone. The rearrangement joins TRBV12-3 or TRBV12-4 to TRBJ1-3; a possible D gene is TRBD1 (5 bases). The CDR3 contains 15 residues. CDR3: CASSFSPGSGNAIYF. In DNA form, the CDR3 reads TGTGCCAGCAGTTTTAGCCCAGGGTCTGGAAACGCCATATATTTT.

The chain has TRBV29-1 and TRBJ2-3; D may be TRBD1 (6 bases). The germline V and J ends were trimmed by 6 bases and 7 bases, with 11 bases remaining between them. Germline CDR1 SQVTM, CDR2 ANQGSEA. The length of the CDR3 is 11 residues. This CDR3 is CSVEDSYTQYF. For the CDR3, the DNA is TGCAGCGTCGAGGACAGCTATACGCAGTATTTT.

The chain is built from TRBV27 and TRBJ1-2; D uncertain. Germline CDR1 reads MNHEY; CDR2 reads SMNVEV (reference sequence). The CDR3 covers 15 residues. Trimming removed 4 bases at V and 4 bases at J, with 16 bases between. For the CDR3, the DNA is TGTGCCAGCAGTTCGAATGTAGGGATCGGCTATGGCTACACCTTC. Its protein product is CASSSNVGIGYGYTF.

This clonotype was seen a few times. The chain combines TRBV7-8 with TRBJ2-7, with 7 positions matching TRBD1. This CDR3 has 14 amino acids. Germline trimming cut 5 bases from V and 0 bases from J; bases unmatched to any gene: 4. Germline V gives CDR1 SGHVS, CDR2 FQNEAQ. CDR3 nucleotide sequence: TGTGCCAGCAGCCAAACAGGGGACTCCTACGAGCAGTACTTC. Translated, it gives CASSQTGDSYEQYF.

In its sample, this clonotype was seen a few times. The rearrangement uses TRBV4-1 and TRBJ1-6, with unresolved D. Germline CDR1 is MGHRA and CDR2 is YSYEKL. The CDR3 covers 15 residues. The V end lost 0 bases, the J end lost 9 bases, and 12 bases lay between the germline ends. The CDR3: CASSQDPGGVSPLHF. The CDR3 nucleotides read TGCGCCAGCAGCCAAGATCCAGGAGGAGTTTCACCCCTCCACTTT.

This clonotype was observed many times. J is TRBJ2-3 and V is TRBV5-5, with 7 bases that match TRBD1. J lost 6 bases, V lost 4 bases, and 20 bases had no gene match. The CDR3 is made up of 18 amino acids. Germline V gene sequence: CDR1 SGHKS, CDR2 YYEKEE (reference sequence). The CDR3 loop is CASSPGSNRGPLLDTQYF. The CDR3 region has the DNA TGTGCCAGCAGCCCCGGCTCGAACAGGGGACCTCTTCTCGATACGCAGTATTTT.